The 21 T cell receptor beta chains below come from one sample, sequenced in a study of T cells in localized non-small cell lung cancer. Some clones are missing from TCRdb's copy, which holds only in-frame ones; the method was immunoSEQ multiplex PCR. The sample has about 2,000 clones, 24% seen once. Source: normal lung tissue next to the tumor, taken before any cancer treatment. These receptor sequences come from a male donor aged 60 or over with stage I lung adenocarcinoma.

This clone was observed a few times. This chain joins TRBV18 and TRBJ2-7; D may be TRBD1 (5 bases). The length of the CDR3 is 14 residues. V dropped 2 bases and J dropped 7 bases, with 15 bases sitting between them. Germline V gene data show CDR1 as KGHSH and CDR2 as LQKENI. CDR3 coding DNA: TGTGCCAGCTCACCAGCGCTGTCAGGGTGGGAGCAGTACTTC. This gives the protein CASSPALSGWEQYF.

Written as DNA, the CDR3 is TGTGCCACCAGCAGGAGACAGGGGGTGGCCGGGGAGCTGTTTTTT. Translation: CATSRRQGVAGELFF. The V gene is TRBV15, the J gene TRBJ2-2, with 9 bases fitting TRBD1. This CDR3 region has 15 residues. Germline V gene sequence: CDR1 LNHNV, CDR2 YYDKDF (reference sequence). With 3 bases clipped from V and 6 bases from J, the junction kept 5 bases outside the gene matches.

The table lists this clone with a few counts. The chain carries TRBV19 and TRBJ1-1; D ambiguous. The CDR3 extends over 14 amino acids. In germline, CDR1 is LNHDA, CDR2 SQIVND (reference sequence). The V end lost 8 bases, the J end lost 6 bases, and 19 bases lay between the germline ends. The DNA for the CDR3 is TGTGCCAGTTCGGAGGGCCTTAGACCCCCTGAAGCTTTCTTT. Protein: CASSEGLRPPEAFF.

In this sample, this clone is medium-sized. The chain recombines TRBV6-8 with TRBJ1-2; 7 bases are shared with TRBD1. V gave up 0 bases and J gave up 8 bases; unmatched junction bases: 9. From germline, CDR1 is MNHGY and CDR2 SAAAGT. The CDR3 covers 15 residues. The CDR3 nucleotides are TGTGCCAGCAGTTACTCTGGGACAGTTCTAACCGGCTACACCTTC. Amino acid sequence: CASSYSGTVLTGYTF.

This clone turned up a few times. The chain has TRBV6-8 and TRBJ1-1; D not certain. Germline V gives CDR1 MNHGY, CDR2 SAAAGT. The V end lost 4 bases, the J end lost 6 bases, and 12 bases lay between the germline ends. CDR3 length equals 13 residues. The CDR3 reads CASSSRRDSEAFF. The CDR3 DNA reads TGTGCCAGCAGTTCTCGTCGAGACTCTGAAGCTTTCTTT.

CDR3: CASSSHAVDTEAFF. CDR3 coding DNA: TGTGCCAGCAGCTCACATGCAGTAGACACTGAAGCTTTCTTT. The genes are TRBV11-3 and TRBJ1-1; D unclear. The CDR3 contains 14 residues. Germline CDR1 reads SGHNT; CDR2 reads YENEEA. Trimming took off 4 bases at V and 3 bases at J, with 12 bases between the two ends. The full variable domain, in which reference TRBV11-3 and TRBJ1-1 provide the parts outside the CDR3, is EAGVVQSPRYKIIEKKQPVAFWCNPISGHNTLYWYLQNLGQGPELLIRYENEEAVDDSQLPKDRFSAERLKGVDSTLKIQPAELGDSAVYLCASSSHAVDTEAFFGQGTRLTVV.

This clone was detected only a few times. This chain joins TRBV23-1 and TRBJ1-3; D remains unclear. TRBV23-1 belongs to the ORF category, with a function that is uncertain. The CDR3 has 14 amino acids. V lost 6 bases to trimming and J lost 0 bases, with 9 bases between them. The CDR3 is CASSQGASGNTIYF. CDR3 in DNA: TGCGCCAGCAGCCAAGGAGCCTCTGGAAACACCATATATTTT.

In this sample, this clone is medium-sized. The V call is TRBV11-3, the J call TRBJ1-6; D is undetermined. This CDR3 region has 16 residues. V was shortened by 3 bases and J by 0 bases, with 9 bases between the two germline ends. The V gene's germline CDR1 is SGHNT and CDR2 YENEEA. As DNA, the CDR3 is TGTGCCAGCAGCTTCGACTGGAGCTCCTATAATTCACCCCTCCACTTT. This translates into CASSFDWSSYNSPLHF.

By its share, this clone is hyperexpanded. The rearrangement links TRBV11-3 to TRBJ2-5; D is possibly TRBD2 (5 bases). Germline values: CDR1 SGHNT, CDR2 YENEEA. The CDR3 extends over 14 amino acids. V was pared by 7 bases and J by 2 bases, with 14 bases between. In DNA, the CDR3 is TGTGCCAGCATCTTGGACTTGGATCAAGAGACCCAGTACTTC. Translating it yields CASILDLDQETQYF.

The chain recombines TRBV28 with TRBJ2-7; a weak D match, TRBD2 (5 bases). CDR3 size: 16 residues. CDR1 is MDHEN, CDR2 SYDVKM, per germline. The germline V and J ends were trimmed by 5 bases and 6 bases, with 23 bases remaining between them. For the CDR3, the DNA is TGTGCCAGCAGTCCCCTCCGCAATGAGGGCCGTCTCGAGCAGTACTTC. Protein sequence: CASSPLRNEGRLEQYF. Filled out from reference TRBV28 and TRBJ2-7, the complete variable domain reads DVKVTQSSRYLVKRTGEKVFLECVQDMDHENMFWYRQDPGLGLRLIYFSYDVKMKEKGDIPEGYSVSREKKERFSLILESASTNQTSMYLCASSPLRNEGRLEQYFGPGTRLTVT.

This chain joins TRBV11-3 and TRBJ1-6, with D unresolved. The CDR3 totals 16 residues. Germline loops: CDR1 SGHNT, CDR2 YENEEA. Trimming took off 6 bases at V and 3 bases at J, with 15 bases between the two ends. CDR3 sequence reads: CASRTLDAGYNSPLHF. CDR3 DNA sequence: TGTGCCAGCAGGACCCTTGACGCGGGCTATAATTCACCCCTCCACTTT.

This clone is medium-sized by share. The chain has TRBV6-1 and TRBJ2-7; no firm D call. V was clipped by 1 base and J by 1 base, with 5 bases between them. Germline lookup yields CDR1 MNHNS and CDR2 SASEGT. This CDR3 has 13 residues. CDR3 protein: CASSEGPSYEQYF. CDR3 DNA sequence: TGTGCCAGCAGTGAAGGGCCTTCCTACGAGCAGTACTTC.

This clone was counted a few times. The rearrangement uses TRBV14 and TRBJ2-5; D is unresolved. V shed 4 bases and J shed 10 bases, with 7 bases lying between them. Germline CDR1 SGHDN, CDR2 FVKESK. There are 10 residues in the CDR3. The CDR3 DNA sequence: TGTGCCAGCAGCCGGCCCCGCCAGTACTTC. The encoded protein is CASSRPRQYF.

The chain employs TRBV5-1 and TRBJ2-3, with TRBD1 as a possible D gene (6 bases). The V and J ends lost 3 bases and 3 bases respectively, with 20 bases between them. The CDR3 spans 17 residues. Germline V lookup: CDR1 SGHRS, CDR2 YFSETQ. The DNA for the CDR3 is TGCGCCAGCAGCTGGCCCTTAACAGGGATTGGGACAGATACGCAGTATTTT. It codes for CASSWPLTGIGTDTQYF.

V gene TRBV5-1 combines with J gene TRBJ1-1, with D uncertain. Trimming took off 1 base at V and 1 base at J, with 8 bases between the two ends. The V gene's germline CDR1 is SGHRS and CDR2 YFSETQ. The CDR3 runs 14 residues. The CDR3: CASSLIRTNTEAFF. The CDR3 DNA sequence: TGCGCCAGCAGCTTGATACGGACGAACACTGAAGCTTTCTTT.

The chain links TRBV5-1 to TRBJ2-1; TRBD2 agrees at 10 bases. The CDR3 is made up of 15 amino acids. The V gene's germline CDR1 is SGHRS and CDR2 YFSETQ. V was clipped by 1 base and J by 6 bases; unmatched bases: 4. The CDR3 sequence is CASSLSSGGANEQFF. CDR3 DNA sequence: TGCGCCAGCAGCTTGAGCAGCGGGGGGGCCAATGAGCAGTTCTTC.

This clone was picked up a small number of times. The V gene is TRBV28, the J gene TRBJ1-5; the D is unclear. This CDR3 contains 14 residues. Trimming took off 10 bases at V and 5 bases at J, with 18 bases between the two ends. Germline V gene data show CDR1 as MDHEN and CDR2 as SYDVKM. DNA for the CDR3: TGTGCCACCCAGAAGACGGGCGGGGATCAGCCCCAGCATTTT. Its translation is CATQKTGGDQPQHF.

This sequence joins TRBV28 and TRBJ2-2; D remains unclear. The CDR3 covers 12 residues. V lost 2 bases, J lost 6 bases, and 4 bases lay in between. The germline CDR1 and CDR2 sequences are MDHEN and SYDVKM. CDR3 amino acids: CASSLTAGELFF. The CDR3 nucleotides read TGTGCCAGCAGTTTAACGGCCGGGGAGCTGTTTTTT.

The chain employs TRBV25-1 and TRBJ1-6; 7 bases match TRBD1. V was pared by 5 bases and J by 8 bases, with 3 bases of the junction left unmatched. Per germline, CDR1 MGHDK and CDR2 SYGVNS. The CDR3 is 13 residues long. The CDR3 loop reads CASSRQGDSPLHF. The CDR3 bases are TGTGCCAGCAGTCGTCAGGGGGATTCACCCCTCCACTTT.

This clone came up a few times. The CDR3 here is CASRRTGGNQPQHF. The CDR3 nucleotides read TGTGCCAGCAGGCGGACAGGGGGAAATCAGCCCCAGCATTTT. This rearrangement joins TRBV28 to TRBJ1-5, with 10 positions matching TRBD1. The V and J ends lost 6 bases and 4 bases, in that order; junction bases with no gene match: 3. Germline V gene sequence: CDR1 MDHEN, CDR2 SYDVKM. The CDR3 has 14 amino acids.

The chain couples TRBV5-1 to TRBJ2-7; D is perhaps TRBD2 (5 bases). The CDR3 has 15 amino acids. Germline V CDR1 and CDR2: SGHRS, YFSETQ. Trimming removed 4 bases at V and 6 bases at J, with 20 bases between. The CDR3 nucleotides are TGCGCCAGCAGCCCCTCCATTCAGAGAGGGCCCGAGCAGTACTTC. It yields the protein CASSPSIQRGPEQYF.